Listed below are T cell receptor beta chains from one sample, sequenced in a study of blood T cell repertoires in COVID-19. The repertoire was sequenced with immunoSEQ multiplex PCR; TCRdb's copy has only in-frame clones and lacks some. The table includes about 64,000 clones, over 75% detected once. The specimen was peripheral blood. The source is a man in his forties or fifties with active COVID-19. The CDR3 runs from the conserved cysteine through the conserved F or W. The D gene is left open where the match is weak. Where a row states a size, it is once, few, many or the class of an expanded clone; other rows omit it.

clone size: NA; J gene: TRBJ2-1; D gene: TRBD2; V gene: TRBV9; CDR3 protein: CASRAASGGHYNEQFF; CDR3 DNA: TGTGCCAGCAGAGCGGCTAGCGGGGGGCACTACAATGAGCAGTTCTTC
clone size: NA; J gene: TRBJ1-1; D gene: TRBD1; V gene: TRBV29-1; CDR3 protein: CSVVPRDRNWAEAFF; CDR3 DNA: TGCAGCGTCGTTCCCCGGGACAGGAATTGGGCTGAAGCTTTCTTT
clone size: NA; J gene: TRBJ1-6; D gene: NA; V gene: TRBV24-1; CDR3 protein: CATSDLGSGASSYNSPLHF; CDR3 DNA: TGTGCCACCAGTGATTTGGGATCTGGGGCGAGCTCCTATAATTCACCCCTCCACTTT
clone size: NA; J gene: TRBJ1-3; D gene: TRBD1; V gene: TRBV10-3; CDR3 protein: CAIRAGQGSEGNTIYF; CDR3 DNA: TGTGCCATCAGGGCCGGACAGGGATCGGAAGGAAACACCATATATTTT
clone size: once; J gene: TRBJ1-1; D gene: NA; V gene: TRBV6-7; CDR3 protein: CASTNGRLNTEAFF; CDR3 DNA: TGTGCCAGCACCAACGGGAGACTAAACACTGAAGCTTTCTTT
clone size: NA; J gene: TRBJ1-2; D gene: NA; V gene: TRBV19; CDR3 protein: CASSRTTVAGYGYTF; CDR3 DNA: TGTGCCAGTAGTAGAACGACAGTCGCAGGGTATGGCTACACCTTC
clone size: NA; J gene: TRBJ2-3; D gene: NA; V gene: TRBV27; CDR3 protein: CASSLSSGSTDTQYF; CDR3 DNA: TGTGCCAGCAGTTTATCTAGCGGCAGCACAGATACGCAGTATTTT
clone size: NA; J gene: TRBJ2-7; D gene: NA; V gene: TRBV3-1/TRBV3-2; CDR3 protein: CASSQGRQGLLSSYEQYF; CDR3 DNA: TGTGCCAGCAGCCAAGGAAGGCAGGGGTTGTTAAGCTCCTACGAGCAGTACTTC
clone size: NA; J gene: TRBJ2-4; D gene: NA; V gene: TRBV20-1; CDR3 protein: CSASQERVWKKNIQYF; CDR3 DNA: TGCAGTGCTAGTCAGGAGAGGGTTTGGAAAAAAAACATTCAGTACTTC
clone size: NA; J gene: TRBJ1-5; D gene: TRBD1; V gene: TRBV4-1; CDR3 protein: CASSPISGQGTLGQPQHF; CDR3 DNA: TGCGCCAGCAGCCCTATTTCGGGACAGGGGACTCTCGGTCAGCCCCAGCATTTT
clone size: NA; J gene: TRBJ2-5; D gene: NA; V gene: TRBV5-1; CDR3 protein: CASYLDVQETQYF; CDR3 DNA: TGCGCCAGCTACTTAGATGTTCAAGAGACCCAGTACTTC
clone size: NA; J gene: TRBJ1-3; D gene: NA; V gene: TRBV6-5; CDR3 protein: CASTMTAGNTIYF; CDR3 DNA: TGTGCCAGCACCATGACAGCCGGAAACACCATATATTTT
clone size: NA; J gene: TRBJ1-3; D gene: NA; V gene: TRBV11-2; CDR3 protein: CADGEGGNTIYF; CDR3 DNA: TGTGCCGATGGGGAGGGAGGAAACACCATATATTTT
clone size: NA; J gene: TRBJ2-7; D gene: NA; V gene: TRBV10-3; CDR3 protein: CAITWDEGGEQYF; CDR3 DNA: TGTGCCATCACTTGGGATGAAGGGGGCGAGCAGTACTTC
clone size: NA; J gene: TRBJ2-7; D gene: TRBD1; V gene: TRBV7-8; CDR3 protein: CASSLKWTGYREQYF; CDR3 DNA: TGTGCCAGCAGCTTAAAATGGACAGGGTATCGCGAGCAGTACTTC
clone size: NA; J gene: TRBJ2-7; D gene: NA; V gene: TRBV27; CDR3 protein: CASRDSTSYEQYF; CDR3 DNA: TGTGCCAGCAGGGACAGTACCTCCTACGAGCAGTACTTC
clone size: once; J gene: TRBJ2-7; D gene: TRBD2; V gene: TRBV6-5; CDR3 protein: CASKRGASGSGEQYF; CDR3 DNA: TGTGCCAGCAAAAGGGGGGCTAGCGGGAGTGGTGAGCAGTACTTC
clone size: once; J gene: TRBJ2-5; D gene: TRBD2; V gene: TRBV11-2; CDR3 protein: CASNYPDTGTSGRRETQYF; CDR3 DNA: TGTGCCAGCAACTACCCAGATACCGGGACTAGCGGGAGAAGGGAGACCCAGTACTTC
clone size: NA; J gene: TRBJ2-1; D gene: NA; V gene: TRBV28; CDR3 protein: CASSLGGQTINEQFF; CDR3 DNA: TGTGCCAGCAGTTTGGGGGGACAGACTATCAATGAGCAGTTCTTC
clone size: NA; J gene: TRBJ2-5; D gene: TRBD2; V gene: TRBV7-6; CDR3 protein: CASSLRREVVQETQYF; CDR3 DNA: TGTGCCAGCAGCTTACGGCGGGAGGTCGTCCAAGAGACCCAGTACTTC
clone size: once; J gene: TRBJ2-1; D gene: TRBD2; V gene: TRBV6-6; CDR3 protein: CASSYGGRGGDNEQFF; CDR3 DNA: TGTGCCAGCAGTTACGGCGGGAGAGGCGGAGACAATGAGCAGTTCTTC
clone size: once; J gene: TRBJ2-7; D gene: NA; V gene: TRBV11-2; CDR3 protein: CASSLAGRGYEQYF; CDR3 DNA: TGTGCCAGCAGCTTAGCGGGCAGGGGTTACGAGCAGTACTTC
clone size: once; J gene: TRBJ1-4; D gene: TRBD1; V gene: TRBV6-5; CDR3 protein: CASTGDRGNEKLFF; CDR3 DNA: TGTGCCAGCACCGGGGACAGGGGGAATGAAAAACTGTTTTTT
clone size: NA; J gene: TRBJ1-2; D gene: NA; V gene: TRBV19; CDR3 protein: CASSLPGGYGYTF; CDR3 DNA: TGTGCCAGTAGCCTCCCGGGAGGCTATGGCTACACCTTC
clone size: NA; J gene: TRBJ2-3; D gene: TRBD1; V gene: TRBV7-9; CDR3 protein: CASSLSARGRDTQYF; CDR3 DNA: TGTGCCAGCAGCTTATCTGCCAGGGGGAGAGATACGCAGTATTTT
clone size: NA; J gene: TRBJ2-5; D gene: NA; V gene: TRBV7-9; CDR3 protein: CASSLGTSQETQYF; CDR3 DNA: TGTGCCAGCAGCTTAGGGACATCTCAAGAGACCCAGTACTTC
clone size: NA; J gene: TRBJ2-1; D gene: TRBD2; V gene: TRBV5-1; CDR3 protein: CASSLVGGYNEQFF; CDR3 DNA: TGCGCCAGCAGCTTGGTGGGGGGGTACAATGAGCAGTTCTTC
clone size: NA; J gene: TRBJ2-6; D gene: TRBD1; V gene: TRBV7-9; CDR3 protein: CASSLAARGRGSGANVLTF; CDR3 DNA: TGTGCCAGCAGCTTAGCTGCCAGGGGGCGCGGGTCTGGGGCCAACGTCCTGACTTTC
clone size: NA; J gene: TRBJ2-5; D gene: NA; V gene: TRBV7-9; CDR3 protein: CASSYSGSQETQYF; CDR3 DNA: TGTGCCAGCAGCTATTCAGGGTCCCAAGAGACCCAGTACTTC
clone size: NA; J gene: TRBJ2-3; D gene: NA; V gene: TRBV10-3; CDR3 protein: CAISETPGQFREKDTQYF; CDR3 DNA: TGTGCCATCAGTGAGACCCCTGGACAGTTCCGCGAAAAAGATACGCAGTATTTT
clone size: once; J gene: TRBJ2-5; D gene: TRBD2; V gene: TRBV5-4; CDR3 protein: CASSPVGLAGGGGETQYF; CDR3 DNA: TGTGCCAGCAGCCCCGTTGGGCTAGCGGGTGGGGGTGGTGAGACCCAGTACTTC
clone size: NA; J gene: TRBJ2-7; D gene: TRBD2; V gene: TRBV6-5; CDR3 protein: CASRGLAGYEQYF; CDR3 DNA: TGTGCCAGCAGGGGACTAGCGGGCTACGAGCAGTACTTC
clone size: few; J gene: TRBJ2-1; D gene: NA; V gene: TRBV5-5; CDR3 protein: CASSLADNEQFF; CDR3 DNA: TGTGCCAGCAGCTTGGCAGATAATGAGCAGTTCTTC
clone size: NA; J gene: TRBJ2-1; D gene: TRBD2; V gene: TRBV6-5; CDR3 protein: CASSYSLAGPSDEQFF; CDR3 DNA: TGTGCCAGCAGTTACTCCCTAGCGGGCCCCTCCGATGAGCAGTTCTTC
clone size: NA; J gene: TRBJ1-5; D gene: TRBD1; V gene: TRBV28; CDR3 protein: CASSLHQGVRNQPQHF; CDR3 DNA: TGTGCCAGCAGTTTACATCAGGGGGTACGCAATCAGCCCCAGCATTTT
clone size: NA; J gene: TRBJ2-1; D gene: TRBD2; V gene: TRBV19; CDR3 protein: CASSIGLAGGLGEQFF; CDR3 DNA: TGTGCCAGTAGTATAGGACTAGCGGGAGGACTGGGTGAGCAGTTCTTC
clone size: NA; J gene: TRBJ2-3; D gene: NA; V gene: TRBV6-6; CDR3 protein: CASRRHLTGATDTQYF; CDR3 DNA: TGTGCCAGCAGAAGACATTTGACGGGAGCGACAGATACGCAGTATTTT
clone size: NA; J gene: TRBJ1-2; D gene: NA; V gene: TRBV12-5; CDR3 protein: CASGFSSGYGYTF; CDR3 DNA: TGTGCTAGTGGTTTCTCATCGGGCTATGGCTACACCTTC
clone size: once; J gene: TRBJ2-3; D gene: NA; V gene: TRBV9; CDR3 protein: CASSPQSGQITDTQYF; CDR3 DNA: TGTGCCAGCAGCCCCCAGAGTGGACAGATCACAGATACGCAGTATTTT
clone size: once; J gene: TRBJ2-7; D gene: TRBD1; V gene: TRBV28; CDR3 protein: CASTPTGDYEQYF; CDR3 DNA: TGTGCCAGCACCCCGACAGGGGACTACGAGCAGTACTTC